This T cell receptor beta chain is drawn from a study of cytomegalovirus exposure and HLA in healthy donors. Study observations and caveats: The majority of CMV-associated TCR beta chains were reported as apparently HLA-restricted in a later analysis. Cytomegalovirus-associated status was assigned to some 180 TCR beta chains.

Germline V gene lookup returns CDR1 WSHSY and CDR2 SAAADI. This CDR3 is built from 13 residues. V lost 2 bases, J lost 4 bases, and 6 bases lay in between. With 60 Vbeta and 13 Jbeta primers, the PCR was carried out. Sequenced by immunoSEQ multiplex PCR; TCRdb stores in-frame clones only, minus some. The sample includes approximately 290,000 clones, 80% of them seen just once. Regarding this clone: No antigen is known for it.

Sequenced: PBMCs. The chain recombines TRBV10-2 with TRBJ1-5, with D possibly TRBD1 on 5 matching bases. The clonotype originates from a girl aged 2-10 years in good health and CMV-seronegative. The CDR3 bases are TGCGCCAGCAGTGAGGACAGAAATCAGCCCCAGCATTTT. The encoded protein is CASSEDRNQPQHF.